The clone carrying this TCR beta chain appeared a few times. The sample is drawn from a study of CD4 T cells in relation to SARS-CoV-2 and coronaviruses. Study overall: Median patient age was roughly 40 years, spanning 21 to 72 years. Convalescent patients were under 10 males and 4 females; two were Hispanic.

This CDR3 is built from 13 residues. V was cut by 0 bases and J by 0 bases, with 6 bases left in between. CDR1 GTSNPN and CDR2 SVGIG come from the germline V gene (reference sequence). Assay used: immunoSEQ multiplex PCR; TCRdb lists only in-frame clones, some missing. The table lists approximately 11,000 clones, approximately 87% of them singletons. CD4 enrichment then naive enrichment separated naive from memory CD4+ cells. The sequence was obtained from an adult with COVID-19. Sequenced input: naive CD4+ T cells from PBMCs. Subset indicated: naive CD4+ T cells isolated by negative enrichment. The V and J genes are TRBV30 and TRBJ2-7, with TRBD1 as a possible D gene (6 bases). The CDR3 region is CAWSVQGSYEQYF. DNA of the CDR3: TGTGCCTGGAGTGTACAGGGCTCCTACGAGCAGTACTTC.